One and the same sample provided the 2 T cell receptor beta chains below, sequenced in a study of OX40 agonist ivuxolimab in advanced cancers. Assay: immunoSEQ multiplex PCR; the TCRdb copy retains only in-frame clones and omits some. The profile shows some 96,000 clones, over 75% of them singletons. Specimen: CD4+ or CD8+ T cells sorted from blood, collected in a trial of the OX40 agonist ivuxolimab. The receptors were sampled from an adult with an advanced solid tumor such as melanoma, head and neck, liver or kidney cancer.

This clone turned up a few times. The rearrangement uses TRBV5-1 and TRBJ2-2; TRBD1 aligns across 9 bases. The junction had 8 bases not matched to a gene; V was cut back by 4 bases and J by 7 bases. The CDR3 spans 15 residues. Germline CDR1 reads SGHRS; CDR2 reads YFSETQ. CDR3 nucleotide sequence: TGCGCCAGCAGCGCCGGGACAGGGTTCGGCGGGGAGCTGTTTTTT. Amino acid sequence: CASSAGTGFGGELFF.

This chain joins TRBV7-2 and TRBJ1-5, with D tentatively TRBD1 (6 bases). This CDR3 has 16 amino acids. Germline V gene data show CDR1 as SGHTA and CDR2 as FQGNSA. Trimming left V 1 base short and J 3 bases short, with 13 bases between. The CDR3 DNA is TGTGCCAGCAGCTTAGGGGGGGCGCGAGTCAATCAGCCCCAGCATTTT. Translation: CASSLGGARVNQPQHF.